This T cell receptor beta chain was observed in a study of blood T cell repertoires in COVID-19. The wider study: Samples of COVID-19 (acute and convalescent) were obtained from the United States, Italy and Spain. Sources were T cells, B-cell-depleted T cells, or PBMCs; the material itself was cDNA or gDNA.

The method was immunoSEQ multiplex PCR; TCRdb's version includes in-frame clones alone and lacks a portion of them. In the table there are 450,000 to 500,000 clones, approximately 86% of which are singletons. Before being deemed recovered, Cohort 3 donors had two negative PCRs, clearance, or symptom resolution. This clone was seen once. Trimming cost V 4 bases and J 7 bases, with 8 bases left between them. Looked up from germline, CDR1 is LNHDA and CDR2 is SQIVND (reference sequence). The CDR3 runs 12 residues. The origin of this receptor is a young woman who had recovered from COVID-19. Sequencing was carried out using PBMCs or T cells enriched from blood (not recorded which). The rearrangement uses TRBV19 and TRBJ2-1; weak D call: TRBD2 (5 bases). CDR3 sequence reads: CASSNPGNEQFF. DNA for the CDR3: TGTGCCAGTAGTAACCCGGGGAATGAGCAGTTCTTC.